This note documents a single T cell receptor beta chain sequence. This clone turned up a few times. This receptor's antigen is unknown. No quality values exist for individual bases; no much larger clone is one base distant. The data stem from a study of blood T cell repertoires in COVID-19 (TCRdb year 2020). Notes on the research overall: Samples covering the acute and convalescent phases of COVID-19 were provided by collaborators in the United States, Italy and Spain. The prospective study material was composed of cDNA or gDNA derived from T cells, B-cell-depleted T cells, or PBMCs. The dataset comprised deeply sampled blood TCRbeta repertoires from subjects exposed to, actively infected with, or recovered from COVID-19. A freely available public database, intended as a resource for researchers studying the immune response to SARS-CoV-2, is where the repertoires were released. The samples were drawn from the first 160 participants of the ongoing ImmuneRACE study and from some 1,300 subjects provided by 6 global collaborators. Sample metadata almost always included a de-identified subject ID, COVID-19 status, age in years and sex. Where available, HLA class I and class II types were taken from metadata supplied by the sample provider and were not determined by assay-based typing.

The research as a whole found: Clinical and demographic metadata were provided uncurated, with the amount varying by source and participant.

TCRbeta CDR3 regions were amplified from genomic DNA by means of the immunoSEQ Assay, a bias-controlled multiplex PCR. In the authors' own workflow: Within the assay, amplification of reference gene primers was used to estimate how many nucleated cells each sample contained. Sequence reads were collapsed and filtered to measure the absolute abundance of every unique TCRbeta CDR3 rearrangement. Productive Simpson clonality was computed per sample as the square root of Simpson's diversity index over productive rearrangements. The immuneACCESS repertoire file appears here via TCRdb, limited to in-frame rearrangements. These files lack a portion of the clones; in checked studies, under half of the deficit traces to unresolved V genes, and the cause of the others is not known. V, J and clone size reflect that table, while D and trimming were determined from the DNA. Within this sample are more than 150,000 clones, with about four fifths of them counted one time only. The ten largest account for roughly 12% of the sample.

At one collaborating source in Seattle, patients were enrolled during active infection and were followed longitudinally through the course of disease. The collaborating institutions used their own protocols to collect whole blood in K2EDTA tubes. For TCRbeta analysis, collaborators shipped samples in one of three forms: frozen whole blood, isolated PBMCs, or DNA extracted from either of those sample types. Trimming removed 5 bases from V and 6 bases from J; the gene matches leave 7 bases unexplained. The germline V gene supplies CDR1 SNHLY and CDR2 FYNNEI. The CDR3 covers 14 residues, taking in both the cysteine and the phenylalanine. Only the CDR3 portion is preserved as DNA: 42 bases, with reading frame beginning at the first base.

This TCR was sampled from an elderly woman with COVID-19, enrolled during active disease. Sequences were obtained from peripheral blood. The chain is assembled from TRBV2 and TRBJ2-5, with 9 junctional bases fitting TRBD2. CDR3 region: CASSSATSGQTQYF. The DNA sequence follows: TGTGCCAGCAGTTCGGCGACTAGCGGTCAGACCCAGTACTTC.